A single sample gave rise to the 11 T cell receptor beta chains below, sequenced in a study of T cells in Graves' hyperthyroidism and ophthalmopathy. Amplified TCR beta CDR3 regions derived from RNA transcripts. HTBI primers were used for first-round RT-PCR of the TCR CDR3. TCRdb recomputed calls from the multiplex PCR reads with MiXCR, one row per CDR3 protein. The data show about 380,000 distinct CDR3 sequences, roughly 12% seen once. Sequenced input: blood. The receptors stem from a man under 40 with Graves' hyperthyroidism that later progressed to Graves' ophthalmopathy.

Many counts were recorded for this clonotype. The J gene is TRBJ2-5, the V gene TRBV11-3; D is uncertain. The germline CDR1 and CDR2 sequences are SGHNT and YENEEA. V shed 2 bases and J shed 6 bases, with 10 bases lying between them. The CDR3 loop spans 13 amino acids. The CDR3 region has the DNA TGTGCCAGCAGCTTAATTCGTGGGAAGACCCAGTACTTC. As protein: CASSLIRGKTQYF.

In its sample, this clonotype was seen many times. The CDR3 loop reads CASSLGGQGRQPQHF. CDR3 coding DNA: TGTGCCAGCAGCCTGGGGGGTCAAGGTAGGCAGCCCCAGCATTTT. The chain is built from TRBV7-2 and TRBJ1-5; D possibly corresponds to TRBD1 (5 bases). The CDR3 has 15 amino acids. Germline V CDR1 and CDR2: SGHTA, FQGNSA. V lost 5 bases and J 7 bases, leaving 18 bases between the germline ends.

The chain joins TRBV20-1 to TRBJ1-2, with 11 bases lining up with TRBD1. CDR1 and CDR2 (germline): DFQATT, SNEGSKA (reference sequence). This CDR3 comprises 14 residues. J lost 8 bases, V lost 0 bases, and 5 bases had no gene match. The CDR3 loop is CSAREDRGRGGYTF. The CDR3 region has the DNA TGCAGTGCTAGAGAGGACAGGGGGCGCGGAGGCTACACCTTC.

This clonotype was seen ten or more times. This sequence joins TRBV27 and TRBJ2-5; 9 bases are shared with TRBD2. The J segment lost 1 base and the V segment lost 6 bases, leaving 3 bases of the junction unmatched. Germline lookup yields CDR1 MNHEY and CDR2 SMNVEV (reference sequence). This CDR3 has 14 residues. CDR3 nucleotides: TGTGCCAGCAGGAGAGCGGGGGGCCAAGAGACCCAGTACTTC. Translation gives CASRRAGGQETQYF.

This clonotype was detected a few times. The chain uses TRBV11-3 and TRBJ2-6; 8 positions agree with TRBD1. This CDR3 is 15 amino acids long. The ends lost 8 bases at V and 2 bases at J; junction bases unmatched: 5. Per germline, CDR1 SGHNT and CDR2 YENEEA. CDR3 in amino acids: CASQQGVAGANVLTF. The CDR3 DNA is TGTGCCAGCCAACAGGGGGTGGCTGGGGCCAACGTCCTGACTTTC.

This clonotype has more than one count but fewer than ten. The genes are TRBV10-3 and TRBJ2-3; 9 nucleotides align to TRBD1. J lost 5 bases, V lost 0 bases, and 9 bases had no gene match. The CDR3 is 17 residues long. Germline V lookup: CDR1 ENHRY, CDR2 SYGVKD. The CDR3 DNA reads TGTGCCATCAGTGAGTCGACTCAAGGACAGGGGATAGATACGCAGTATTTT. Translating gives CAISESTQGQGIDTQYF.

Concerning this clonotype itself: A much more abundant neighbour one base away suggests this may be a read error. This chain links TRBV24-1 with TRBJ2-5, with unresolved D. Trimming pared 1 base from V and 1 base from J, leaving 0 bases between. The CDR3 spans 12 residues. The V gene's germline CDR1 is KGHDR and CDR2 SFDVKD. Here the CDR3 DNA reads TGTGCCACCAGTGATTTCCAAGAGACCCAGTACTTC. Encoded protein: CATSDFQETQYF.

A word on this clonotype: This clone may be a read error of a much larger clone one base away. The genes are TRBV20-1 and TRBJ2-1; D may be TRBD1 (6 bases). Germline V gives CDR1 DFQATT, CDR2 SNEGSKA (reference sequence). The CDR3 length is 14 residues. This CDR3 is CSAPPRGNYNGQFF. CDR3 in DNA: TGCAGTGCCCCTCCGAGGGGGAATTACAATGGGCAGTTCTTC.

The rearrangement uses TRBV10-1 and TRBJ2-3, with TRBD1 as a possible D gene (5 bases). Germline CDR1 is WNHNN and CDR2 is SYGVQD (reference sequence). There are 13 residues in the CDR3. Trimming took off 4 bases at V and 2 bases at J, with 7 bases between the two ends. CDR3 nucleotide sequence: TGCGCCAGCAGTGGGACATCCACAGATACGCAGTATTTT. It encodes CASSGTSTDTQYF.

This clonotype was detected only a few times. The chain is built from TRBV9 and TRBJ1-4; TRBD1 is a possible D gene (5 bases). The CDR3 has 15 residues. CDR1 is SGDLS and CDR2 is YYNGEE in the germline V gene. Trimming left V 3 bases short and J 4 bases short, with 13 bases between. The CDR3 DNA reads TGTGCCAGCAGCGCCGGTGGGGCGAATAATGAAAAACTGTTTTTT. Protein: CASSAGGANNEKLFF.

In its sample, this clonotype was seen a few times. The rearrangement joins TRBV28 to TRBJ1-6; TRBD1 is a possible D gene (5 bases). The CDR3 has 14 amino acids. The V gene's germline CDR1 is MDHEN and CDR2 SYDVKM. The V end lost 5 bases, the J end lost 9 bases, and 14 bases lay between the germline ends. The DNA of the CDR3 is TGTGCCAGCAGTACCGGATCGGGGGGTTCACCCCTCCACTTT. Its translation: CASSTGSGGSPLHF.